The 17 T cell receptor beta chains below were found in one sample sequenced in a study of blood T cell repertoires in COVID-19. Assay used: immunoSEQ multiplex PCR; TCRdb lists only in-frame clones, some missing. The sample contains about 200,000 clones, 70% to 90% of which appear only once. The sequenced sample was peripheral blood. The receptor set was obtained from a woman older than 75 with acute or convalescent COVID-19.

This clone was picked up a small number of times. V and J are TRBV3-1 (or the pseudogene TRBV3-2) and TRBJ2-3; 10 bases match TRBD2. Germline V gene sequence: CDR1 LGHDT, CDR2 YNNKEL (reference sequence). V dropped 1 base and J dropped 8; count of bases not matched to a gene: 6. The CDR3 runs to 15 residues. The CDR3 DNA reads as TGTGCCAGCAGCCAAGTTCCCATAGCGGGAGGTACGCAGTATTTT. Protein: CASSQVPIAGGTQYF.

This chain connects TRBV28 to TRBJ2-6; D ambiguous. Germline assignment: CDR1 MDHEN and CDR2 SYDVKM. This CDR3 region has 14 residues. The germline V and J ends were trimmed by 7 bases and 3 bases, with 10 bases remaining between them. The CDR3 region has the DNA TGTGCCAGCACGCAGCGATATGGGGCCAACGTCCTGACTTTC. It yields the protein CASTQRYGANVLTF.

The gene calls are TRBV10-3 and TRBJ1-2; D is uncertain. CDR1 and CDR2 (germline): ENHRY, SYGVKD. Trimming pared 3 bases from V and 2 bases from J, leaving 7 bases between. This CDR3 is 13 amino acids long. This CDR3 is CAISELPNYGYTF. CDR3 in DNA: TGTGCCATCAGTGAACTGCCCAACTATGGCTACACCTTC.

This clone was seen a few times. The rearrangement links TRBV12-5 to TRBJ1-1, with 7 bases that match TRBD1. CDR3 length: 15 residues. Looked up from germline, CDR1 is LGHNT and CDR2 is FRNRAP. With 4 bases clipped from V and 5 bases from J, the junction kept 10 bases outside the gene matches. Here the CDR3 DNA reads TGTGCTAGTGGTTCCCCCGCGACAGGGCGAACTGAAGCTTTCTTT. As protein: CASGSPATGRTEAFF.

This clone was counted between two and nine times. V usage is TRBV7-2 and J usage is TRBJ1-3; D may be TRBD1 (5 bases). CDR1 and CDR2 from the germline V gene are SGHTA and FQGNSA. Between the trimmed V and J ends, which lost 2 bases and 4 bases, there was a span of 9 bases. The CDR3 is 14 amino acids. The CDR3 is CASSLPGRGNTIYF. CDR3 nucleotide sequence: TGTGCCAGCAGCTTACCAGGGAGGGGAAACACCATATATTTT.

The CDR3 is CASSLTRRETEAFF. The CDR3 DNA reads as TGTGCCAGCAGCCTTACGCGGAGGGAAACTGAAGCTTTCTTT. The chain recombines TRBV6-2 or TRBV6-3 with TRBJ1-1, with D unclear. Per germline, CDR1 MNHEY and CDR2 SVGEGT. V lost 6 bases, J lost 5 bases, and 16 bases lay in between. CDR3 length: 14 residues.

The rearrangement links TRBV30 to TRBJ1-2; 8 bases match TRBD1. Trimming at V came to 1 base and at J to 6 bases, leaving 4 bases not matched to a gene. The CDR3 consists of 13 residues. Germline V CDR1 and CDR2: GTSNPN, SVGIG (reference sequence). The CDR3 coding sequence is TGTGCCTGGAGTGACAGGGGGTCGGATGGCTACACCTTC. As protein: CAWSDRGSDGYTF.

The CDR3 sequence is CASSEGPNPYEQYF. In nucleotides, the CDR3 is TGTGCCAGCAGCGAGGGTCCAAACCCCTACGAGCAGTACTTC. This chain connects TRBV21-1 to TRBJ2-7; the table's D call, TRBD2, has no DNA check behind it. TRBV21-1 is a pseudogene. The length of the CDR3 is 14 residues.

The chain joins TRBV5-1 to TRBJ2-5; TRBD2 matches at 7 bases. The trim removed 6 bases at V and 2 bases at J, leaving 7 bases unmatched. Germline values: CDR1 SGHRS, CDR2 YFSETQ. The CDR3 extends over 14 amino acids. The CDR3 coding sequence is TGCGCCAGCACCCTCTCTAGCGGACAAGAGACCCAGTACTTC. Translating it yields CASTLSSGQETQYF. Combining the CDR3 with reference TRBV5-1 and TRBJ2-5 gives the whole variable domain KAGVTQTPRYLIKTRGQQVTLSCSPISGHRSVSWYQQTPGQGLQFLFEYFSETQRNKGNFPGRFSGRQFSNSRSEMNVSTLELGDSALYLCASTLSSGQETQYFGPGTRLLVL.

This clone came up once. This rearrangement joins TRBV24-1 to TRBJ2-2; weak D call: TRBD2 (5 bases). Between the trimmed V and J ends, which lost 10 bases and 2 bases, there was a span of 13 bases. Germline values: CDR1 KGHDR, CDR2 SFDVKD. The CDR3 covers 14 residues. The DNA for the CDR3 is TGTGCCACTGGACGGAGGACTAACACCGGGGAGCTGTTTTTT. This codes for CATGRRTNTGELFF.

For the CDR3, the DNA is TGTGCCAGCAGCCGAACAGGGGGCGGCGAAGGGTACCAAGAGACCCAGTACTTC. Translation gives CASSRTGGGEGYQETQYF. The chain joins TRBV27 to TRBJ2-5; 9 nucleotides align to TRBD1. Germline V lookup: CDR1 MNHEY, CDR2 SMNVEV (reference sequence). With 6 bases clipped from V and 0 bases from J, the junction kept 14 bases outside the gene matches. This CDR3 is 18 amino acids long.

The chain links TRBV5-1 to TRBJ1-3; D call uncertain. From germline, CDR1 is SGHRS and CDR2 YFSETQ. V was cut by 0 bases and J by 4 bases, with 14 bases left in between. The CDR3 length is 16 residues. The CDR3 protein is CASSLAGSESGNTIYF. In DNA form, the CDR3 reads TGCGCCAGCAGCTTGGCCGGGTCTGAGAGCGGAAACACCATATATTTT.

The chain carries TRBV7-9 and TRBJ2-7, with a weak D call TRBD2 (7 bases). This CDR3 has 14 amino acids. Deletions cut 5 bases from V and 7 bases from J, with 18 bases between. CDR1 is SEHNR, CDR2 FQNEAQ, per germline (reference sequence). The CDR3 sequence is CASSTGGGAREQYF. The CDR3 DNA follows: TGTGCCAGCAGCACAGGTGGGGGGGCTCGGGAGCAGTACTTC.

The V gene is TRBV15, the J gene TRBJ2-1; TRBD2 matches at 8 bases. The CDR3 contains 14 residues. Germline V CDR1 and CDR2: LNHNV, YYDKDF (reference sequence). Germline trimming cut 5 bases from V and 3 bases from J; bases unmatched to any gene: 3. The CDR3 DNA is TGTGCCACCAGCCCCGGGGGGGGCTACAATGAGCAGTTCTTC. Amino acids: CATSPGGGYNEQFF. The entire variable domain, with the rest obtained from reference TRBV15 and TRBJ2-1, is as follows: DAMVIQNPRYQVTQFGKPVTLSCSQTLNHNVMYWYQQKSSQAPKLLFHYYDKDFNNEADTPDNFQSRRPNTSFCFLDIRSPGLGDTAMYLCATSPGGGYNEQFFGPGTRLTVL.

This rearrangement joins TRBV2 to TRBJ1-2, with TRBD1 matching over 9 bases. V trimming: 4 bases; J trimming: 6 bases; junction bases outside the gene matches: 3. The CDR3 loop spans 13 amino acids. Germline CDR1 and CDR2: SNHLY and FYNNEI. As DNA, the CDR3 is TGTGCCAGCAGTGTTTGGACAGGGGATGGCTACACCTTC. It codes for CASSVWTGDGYTF.

The CDR3 loop reads CASSQQGNDQPQHF. The CDR3 DNA is TGTGCCAGCTCACAACAGGGTAACGATCAGCCCCAGCATTTT. This chain links TRBV18 with TRBJ1-5, with D possibly being TRBD1 (6 bases). This CDR3 comprises 14 residues. Deletions cut 4 bases from V and 5 bases from J, with 12 bases between. Germline-derived CDR1 and CDR2 are KGHSH and LQKENI.

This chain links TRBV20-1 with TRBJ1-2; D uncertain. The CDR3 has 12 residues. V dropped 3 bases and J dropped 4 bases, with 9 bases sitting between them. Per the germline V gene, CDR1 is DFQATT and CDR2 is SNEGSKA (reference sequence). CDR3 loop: CSASLQIYGYTF. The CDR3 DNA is TGCAGTGCTAGTTTACAGATCTATGGCTACACCTTC.